These T cell receptor beta chains were read from a single sample in a study of regulatory T cells in long-lasting Graves disease. One entry per CDR3 protein results from TCRdb running MiXCR on the multiplex PCR reads. The data show hundreds of thousands of distinct CDR3 sequences, with roughly a fifth seen just once and more than 13% held by the top ten. The sequencing used peripheral blood mononuclear cells (PBMCs), collected when the disease was refractory, from a patient treated with antithyroid drugs. These receptor sequences come from a female donor with Graves disease. Both conserved end residues are part of each CDR3. The D gene is left open where the match is weak. Some rows have no size entry. The others give once, few or many, or a class for an expanded clone.

>TRBD2|TRBV2|many|TRBJ2-2
TGTGCCAGCAGCGGGACTAGCGGAAACACCGGGGAGCTGTTTTTT
CASSGTSGNTGELFF
>-|TRBV10-3|-|TRBJ2-7
TGTGCCATCAGTGAGTCTCCCCCCAACGAGCAGTACTTC
CAISESPPNEQYF
>-|TRBV20-1|many|TRBJ2-1
TGCAGTGCTTTCACTTTGACACTGAGCTCCTACAATGAGCAGTTCTTC
CSAFTLTLSSYNEQFF
>TRBD1|TRBV2|many|TRBJ2-7
TGTGCCAGCAGGCCCGGGACAGGGAATCCCTACGAGCAGTACTTC
CASRPGTGNPYEQYF
>-|TRBV28|-|TRBJ2-1
TGTGCCAGCAGCACGGGGCCCGGCAGAAATGAGCAGTTCTTC
CASSTGPGRNEQFF
>-|TRBV18|many|TRBJ1-5
TGTGCCAGCTCCAACAGCGGGAATCAGCCCCAGCATTTT
CASSNSGNQPQHF
>-|TRBV19|-|TRBJ1-4
TGTGCCAGTAGTGGCCTCCGGGAAAAACTGTTTTTT
CASSGLREKLFF
>TRBD1|TRBV4-2|few|TRBJ2-7
TGTGCCAGCAGCCAAGTTTTGGGACAGGGGGTGTACGAGCAGTACTTC
CASSQVLGQGVYEQYF
>TRBD1|TRBV15|many|TRBJ1-5
TGTGCCACCAGCAGGGGATTGGACAGGGACAATCAGCCCCAGCATTTT
CATSRGLDRDNQPQHF
>TRBD1|TRBV28|many|TRBJ1-1
TGTGCCAGCAGTACCTCCCGGACAGGTGAAGCTTTCTTT
CASSTSRTGEAFF
>-|TRBV2|many|TRBJ2-4
TGTGCCAGCAGTGAAAGGGTAGGGGGGGCCAAAAACATTCAGTACTTC
CASSERVGGAKNIQYF
>TRBD1|TRBV2|-|TRBJ2-7
TGTGCCAGCAGTGGGACAGGGGCATCCTACGAGCAGTACTTC
CASSGTGASYEQYF
>-|TRBV28|many|TRBJ2-7
TGTGCCAGCAGTTTATCACCGAGGTGGCAGTACTTC
CASSLSPRWQYF
>-|TRBV3-1|many|TRBJ1-6
TGTGCCAGCAGCCAAGGTACAGTTTCACCCCTCCACTTT
CASSQGTVSPLHF
>TRBD2|TRBV27|many|TRBJ2-7
TGTGCCAGCAGTTTAATAGCGGGGGATTCCTACGAGCAGTACTTC
CASSLIAGDSYEQYF
>TRBD2|TRBV12-3/TRBV12-4|many|TRBJ2-5
TGTGCCAGCAGTATGGGACTAATTGAGACCCAGTACTTC
CASSMGLIETQYF
>-|TRBV6-5|many|TRBJ1-5
TGTGCCAGCAGTGACTCGGGACGGAATCAGCCCCAGCATTTT
CASSDSGRNQPQHF
>TRBD1|TRBV18|many|TRBJ1-5
TGTGCCAGCACTACCGGGACAGGGGAAGGTCAGCCCCAGCATTTT
CASTTGTGEGQPQHF
>TRBD1|TRBV30|few|TRBJ1-5
TGTGCCTGGAGTCCAACCCGGGACAGGGTGGTTCACCCCCAGCATTTT
CAWSPTRDRVVHPQHF
>TRBD2|TRBV4-2|once|TRBJ2-7
TGTGCCAGCAGCCAAGAATGGTATGATAGCGGGAGGTACGAGCAGTACTTC
CASSQEWYDSGRYEQYF
>-|TRBV10-2|few|TRBJ2-5
TGCGCCAGCAGAGCTTTTCAAGAGACCCAGTACTTC
CASRAFQETQYF
>-|TRBV24-1|few|TRBJ2-2
TGTGCCACCAGCACCCCGCCAGGGACCGGGGAGCTGTTTTTT
CATSTPPGTGELFF
>-|TRBV20-1|-|TRBJ2-4
TGCAGTGCCGAGGCCCCTAGCGTTAGCCAAAACATTCAGTACTTC
CSAEAPSVSQNIQYF
>-|TRBV30|-|TRBJ1-5
TGTGCCTGGGATACGGGGGGCCTCCACAATCAGCCCCAGCATTTT
CAWDTGGLHNQPQHF
>-|TRBV27|-|TRBJ2-3
TGTGCCAGCAGTAGTGCAGAAACAGATACGCAGTATTTT
CASSSAETDTQYF
>TRBD2|TRBV28|-|TRBJ2-1
TGTGCCACCCAGACTAGCGGGAGTGCGGAGGAGCAGTTCTTC
CATQTSGSAEEQFF
>TRBD2|TRBV5-8|-|TRBJ2-2
TGTGCCAGCAGCTTGAGGCTAGCGGACACCGGGGAGCTGTTTTTT
CASSLRLADTGELFF
>-|TRBV9|-|TRBJ2-7
TGTGCCAGCAGCCCCCGGGGAGGGGGCGACGAGCAGTACTTC
CASSPRGGGDEQYF
>-|TRBV13|-|TRBJ1-1
TGTGCCAGCAGCTCTTGGGCAGGGAATAGTTTGAACACTGAAGCTTTCTTT
CASSSWAGNSLNTEAFF
>-|TRBV7-8|many|TRBJ2-5
TGTGCCAGCAGCTTAGAGGTGACCCAGTACTTC
CASSLEVTQYF
>TRBD2|TRBV20-1|few|TRBJ2-5
TGCAGTGCTGAACCTCCGGGACTAGCCGAAGAGACCCAGTACTTC
CSAEPPGLAEETQYF
>-|TRBV19|-|TRBJ2-3
TGTGCCTCAAGGGAGACTAGAAGCACAGATACGCAGTATTTT
CASRETRSTDTQYF
>TRBD2|TRBV11-2|many|TRBJ2-7
TGTGCCAGCAGCCCACATAGCGGGAGGACCGAATACGAGCAGTACTTC
CASSPHSGRTEYEQYF
>TRBD1|TRBV2|many|TRBJ1-6
TGTGCCAGCAGTGACGGTACAGGGGGCCGGTCACCCCTCCACTTT
CASSDGTGGRSPLHF
>-|TRBV7-9|few|TRBJ2-1
TGTGCCAGCAGCCCCTATACGGGTACGGAAACCAATGAGCAGTTCTTC
CASSPYTGTETNEQFF
>TRBD2|TRBV2|-|TRBJ2-1
TGTGCCAGCAGAAATCTAGCGGGAGCTTTAAATGAGCAGTTCTTC
CASRNLAGALNEQFF
>TRBD2|TRBV4-2|-|TRBJ2-2
TGTGCCAGCAGCCTACGGGGGGGGCGCCAGGGGACCGGGGAGCTGTTTTTT
CASSLRGGRQGTGELFF
>-|TRBV10-1|-|TRBJ1-5
TGCGCCAGCAGTGAGTGGGGGGATCAGCCCCAGCATTTT
CASSEWGDQPQHF
>-|TRBV5-6|many|TRBJ2-7
TGTGCCAGCAGCTTGGACAGAAACGAGCAGTACTTC
CASSLDRNEQYF
>-|TRBV12-3/TRBV12-4|many|TRBJ2-6
TGTGCCAGCAGTTTGGGGCAGGGCGACTCTGGGGCCAACGTCCTGACTTTC
CASSLGQGDSGANVLTF
>-|TRBV7-9|many|TRBJ2-1
TGTGCCAGCAGCCCAGGTTGGGACGGGAGCCCTGAGCAGTTCTTC
CASSPGWDGSPEQFF
>-|TRBV20-1|few|TRBJ1-2
TGCAGTGCTAGAGAGGCAGGGCATGACTATGGCTACACCTTC
CSAREAGHDYGYTF
>TRBD2|TRBV3-1|-|TRBJ2-1
TGTGCCAGCAGCCTGGGACTAGTGTACAATGAGCAGTTCTTC
CASSLGLVYNEQFF
>-|TRBV11-2|-|TRBJ2-7
TGTGCCAGCAGCCCCGGCCTGAGGCCATTTTACTCCTACGAGCAGTACTTC
CASSPGLRPFYSYEQYF
>-|TRBV27|-|TRBJ2-7
TGTGCCAGCAGCCTCCAGACGGAAGGACCCTACGAGCAGTACTTC
CASSLQTEGPYEQYF
>-|TRBV30|few|TRBJ2-2
TGTGCCTGGAGTGTTAGGGGAGCCGGGGAGCTGTTTTTT
CAWSVRGAGELFF
>-|TRBV5-1|many|TRBJ1-4
TGCGCCAGCAGCTCACCGACACAGGGAAATAATGAAAAACTGTTTTTT
CASSSPTQGNNEKLFF
>-|TRBV6-2/TRBV6-3|many|TRBJ2-5
TGTGCCAGCAGTTACTCGATTCCAGCGGCGACCCAAGAGACCCAGTACTTC
CASSYSIPAATQETQYF
>TRBD2|TRBV15|many|TRBJ2-7
TGTGCCACCAGCAGAGATAGCGGGAGTACATACGAGCAGTACTTC
CATSRDSGSTYEQYF
>-|TRBV10-3|many|TRBJ2-7
TGTGCCATCAGCCAGTGGGGAGAGGGGCCATCATCCTACGAGCAGTACTTC
CAISQWGEGPSSYEQYF
>-|TRBV7-8|few|TRBJ2-3
TGTGCCAGCAGCTTAGAGTTGGGCAGCACAGATACGCAGTATTTT
CASSLELGSTDTQYF